This T cell receptor beta chain came from a study of tumor-infiltrating lymphocytes in primary liver carcinoma. Findings and caveats of the study: Blood trailed tumors significantly in top-250-clone fraction (p = 0.039). The study found only about 8-25% of top clones in all five tumor regions. For tumor-adjacent and tumor-blood pairs, overlap was less than that seen for tumor region pairs.

Co-extraction of both nucleic acids (RNA and DNA) used about 18-34 mg of unsorted bulk tissue. There were only treatment-naive patients, all with chronic HBV infection. The CDR3 has 13 residues if both end residues are counted. Germline V gene sequence: CDR1 SGHAT, CDR2 FQDESV (reference sequence). TCR beta cDNA came from roughly 450 ng total RNA, primed with a constant-region primer. Generation of the TCR beta libraries relied on three nested multiplex PCR rounds using slightly modified ARM-PCR. The opening two PCR rounds, approximately 10 cycles each, paired TRBV1-TRBV30 forward primers with a C-beta reverse primer. TCRdb processed the multiplex PCR reads anew with MiXCR; each CDR3 protein has one entry. The data show 150,000 to 200,000 distinct CDR3 sequences, around four fifths seen once. In its sample, this clonotype was seen a few times. Its cognate antigen is unknown. This is likely a read error, given that the CDR3 carries no conserved phenylalanine or tryptophan at its end. The DNA is left out, because the CDR3 cannot be placed on it with certainty; the CDR3 is given as TCRdb lists it.

The clonotype originates from a man aged 35 to 55 with primary liver carcinoma and hepatitis B virus infection. The sample was tumor tissue from primary liver carcinoma. The chain joins TRBV11-1 to TRBJ1-6; the table gives TRBD1 as D, unverified against the DNA. CDR3: CVSSRTLVSPLHL.